The text below deals with one TCR beta chain. Measured with immunoSEQ multiplex PCR; TCRdb has only the in-frame clones, and not every one. The sample carries about 50,000 clones, 90% to 95% recorded once. These data come from a study of T cell changes during pregnancy in multiple sclerosis. Trimming took 7 bases from V and 4 from J, leaving 22 bases between them. The CDR3 is 16 amino acids. CDR1 is LNHDA and CDR2 is SQIVND in the germline V gene (reference sequence). The V and J genes are TRBV19 and TRBJ1-2, with D perhaps TRBD1 (6 bases). The sequenced sample was CD8+ T cells from peripheral blood mononuclear cells, obtained after pregnancy. This clonotype originated in a female donor with multiple sclerosis, enrolled in a pregnancy study. The DNA of the CDR3 is TGTGCCAGTACCGAGCTACAGAACAGGGCCATCTATGGCTACACCTTC. Protein sequence: CASTELQNRAIYGYTF.